This T cell receptor beta chain was recorded in a study of cytomegalovirus exposure and HLA in healthy donors. CDR1 and CDR2 (germline): SEHNR, FQNEAQ (reference sequence). Trimming cost V 6 bases and J 10 bases, with 10 bases left between them. The CDR3 extends over 12 amino acids. Generated by immunoSEQ multiplex PCR, the TCRdb table keeps only in-frame clones and is missing some. The sample includes tens of thousands of clones, approximately 90% of them seen just once. The receptor was isolated from a young man in good health and CMV-seronegative. This sequence joins TRBV7-9 and TRBJ1-6; a weak D match, TRBD1 (5 bases). The sequenced sample consisted of PBMCs. This chain's CDR3 is CASRGLESPLHF. The DNA of the CDR3 is TGTGCCAGCAGGGGGCTAGAGTCACCCCTCCACTTT.